This T cell receptor beta chain emerged from a study of cytomegalovirus exposure and HLA in healthy donors. The study, taken as a whole, reports: Analysis was performed later, and it showed HLA-associated TCR beta chains to be more clonally expanded than equally common others. Later analysis placed DRB1 highest and HLA-C lowest in TCR association rates, which differed by HLA locus. Productive status was seen about 87% or about 30% of the time for most TCR beta V segments in an earlier analysis.

Trimming cost V 7 bases and J 0 bases, with 16 bases left between them. The V gene's germline CDR1 is MNHEY and CDR2 SVGAGI. The CDR3 is 15 residues long. With respect to this clone: No antigen is known for it.

The PCR ran on 60 Vbeta and 13 Jbeta primers. Repertoires were generated with immunoSEQ multiplex PCR, while TCRdb's copy carries only in-frame clones and drops some. The profile shows about 120,000 clones, around 70% of them singletons. This TCR was recovered from a woman aged 40 to 50 in good health and CMV-seropositive. Sequencing input: PBMCs. This chain connects TRBV6-5 to TRBJ2-7, with a possible D match to TRBD1 (8 bases). The CDR3 loop reads CASKVQGGSSYEQYF. CDR3 DNA sequence: TGTGCCAGCAAGGTACAGGGGGGGAGCTCCTACGAGCAGTACTTC.